This TCR beta chain was found in a study of identifying expanded T cells in peripheral blood. The CDR3 is 14 amino acids. V lost 5 bases, J lost 3 bases, and 7 bases stayed unmatched. Germline lookup yields CDR1 MDHEN and CDR2 SYDVKM. Whole-study findings and limits: Over about two and four weeks, about 16 and 20 clones changed, versus 1.2 between replicates.

Healthy donors had no documented immune events, such as infections, while sampled. The protocol was immunoSEQ multiplex PCR, while the TCRdb copy is restricted to in-frame clones and leaves out a portion. The table includes under 85,000 clones, roughly 89% detected once. Remarks on this clone: As yet, its antigen is unknown.

Material: blood. The TCR was taken from a person between 18 and 75 years old in good health. The chain employs TRBV28 and TRBJ2-7; the match to TRBD2 covers 7 bases. CDR3 residues: CASSPPGGSYEQYF. CDR3 in DNA: TGTGCCAGCAGTCCCCCCGGCGGGAGCTACGAGCAGTACTTC. Complete variable domain (other parts from reference TRBV28 and TRBJ2-7): DVKVTQSSRYLVKRTGEKVFLECVQDMDHENMFWYRQDPGLGLRLIYFSYDVKMKEKGDIPEGYSVSREKKERFSLILESASTNQTSMYLCASSPPGGSYEQYFGPGTRLTVT.